This T cell receptor beta chain appears in the sequencing data of a study of T cell responses to AZD1222 COVID-19 vaccine (dated by TCRdb to the early 2020s). With respect to the entire study: AZD1222 recipients whose second dose came at about 4 weeks and those whose second dose came at about 12 weeks were combined into one group, since spike-specific TCR depth and breadth did not differ between the two schedules. A total of 230 to 250 trial participants underwent TCR sequencing, of whom 207 received two doses of AZD1222 and some 26 received two doses of the MenACWY control vaccine. Enrollment into the trials was organized by age into subgroups of 18-55, 56-69 and 70-plus years, and those subgroups contained roughly 140, 27 and 60 TCR-sequenced participants, respectively.

The CDR3 regions of human TCRbeta chains were subjected to immunosequencing. Per the authors' processing: Repertoire TCRs were checked for matches against a reference library of SARS-CoV-2-specific TCRs that had been generated using the MIRA antigen-specificity platform. Breadth meant the fraction of unique TCRs that were SARS-CoV-2-associated, whereas depth meant the fraction of total T cells that were SARS-CoV-2-associated. Using the MIRA data, each spike-specific TCR was assigned both to the spike region to which the TCR was reactive and to a CD4 or CD8 class. Log10-transformed breadth and depth values were compared by one-way ANOVA with Sidak's multiple comparisons tests. TCRdb provides this immuneACCESS table in a form limited to in-frame rearrangements. Some clones are lacking; in checked studies, under half of them reflect an unresolved V gene, and why the rest are absent is not known. That table supplies the V and J calls and clone size; D and trimming were determined from the DNA. The sample table contains 100,000 to 150,000 clones; only one count was recorded for around nine tenths of them. The ten largest clones capture approximately 5.4% of the sample.

What the research found in general, with its limitations: The 56-69-year group was small, and its depth increase did not reach significance, likely because of low power. Spike-specific TCR breadth and depth rose significantly after two AZD1222 doses compared with day 0 and with MenACWY recipients. Because no day 14 peak-response samples were available, the repertoires could be characterized only after the peak T cell response. The vaccine-associated CD4 TCRs covered the entire spike protein, and the dominant responses fell in regions 160-218 and 743-854. Conclusions about previously exposed vaccinees are limited because only a handful of AZD1222 recipients were SARS-CoV-2 seropositive at baseline. Nearly half of unique spike-specific TCRs reportedly recognized epitopes outside regions mutated in the B.1.351 and B.1.1.7 variants. Most participants were white British and females outnumbered males, and the authors suggested that clonal diversity may have been underestimated.

Comment on this clone: Its antigen remains unidentified. Within one base of it there is no much larger clone, and no base qualities were kept.

Per the publication, the time point label means: baseline before first vaccination. The vaccinee samples were drawn from two UK trials, COV001 and COV002, one of which was a single-blind randomized controlled phase 2/3 trial testing AZD1222 (ChAdOx1 nCoV-19) in healthy adults. For TCRbeta chain sequencing, PBMC samples from trial participants were taken at day 0 and at day 28 after the second dose. The sequenced sample was peripheral blood, obtained on day 0 of AZD1222 vaccination. The receptor's source is an adult in good health.

The CDR3 protein sequence reads: CASSSGQQETQYF. The nucleotide sequence is given as TGTGCCAGCAGTTCGGGACAGCAAGAGACCCAGTACTTC. The V gene is TRBV28 and the J gene is TRBJ2-5, and 7 junction bases match TRBD1. Inclusive of the bounding cysteine and phenylalanine, the CDR3 is 13 residues long. The entry retains the CDR3 DNA only, 39 bases that are in frame from base 1. Germline trimming amounts to 4 bases on V and 2 bases on J, with 1 as the count of junction bases outside the gene matches. CDR1 MDHEN and CDR2 SYDVKM are derived from the germline V gene.